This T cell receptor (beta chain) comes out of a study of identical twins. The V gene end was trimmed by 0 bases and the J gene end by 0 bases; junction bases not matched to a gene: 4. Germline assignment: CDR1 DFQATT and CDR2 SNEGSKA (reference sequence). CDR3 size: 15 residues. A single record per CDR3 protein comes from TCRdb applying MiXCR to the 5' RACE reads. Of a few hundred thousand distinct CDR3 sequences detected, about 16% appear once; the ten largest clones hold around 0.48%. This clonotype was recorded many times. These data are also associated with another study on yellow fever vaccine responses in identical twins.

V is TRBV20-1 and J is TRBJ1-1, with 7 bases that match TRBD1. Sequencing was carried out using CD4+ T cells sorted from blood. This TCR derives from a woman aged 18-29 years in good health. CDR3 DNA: TGCAGTGCTAGAGATCCACAGGGGATGAACACTGAAGCTTTCTTT. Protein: CSARDPQGMNTEAFF.